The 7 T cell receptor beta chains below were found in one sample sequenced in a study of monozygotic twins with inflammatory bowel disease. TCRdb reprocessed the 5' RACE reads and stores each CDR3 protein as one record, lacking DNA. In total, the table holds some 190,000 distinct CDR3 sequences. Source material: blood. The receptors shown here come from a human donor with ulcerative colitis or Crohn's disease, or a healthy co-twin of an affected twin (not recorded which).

This chain's CDR3 is CATTPQVPDTQYF. J is TRBJ2-3 and V is TRBV24-1; TCRdb designates TRBD1, a call that cannot be tested without DNA. CDR1 and CDR2 from the germline V gene are KGHDR and SFDVKD. CDR3 length: 13 amino acids.

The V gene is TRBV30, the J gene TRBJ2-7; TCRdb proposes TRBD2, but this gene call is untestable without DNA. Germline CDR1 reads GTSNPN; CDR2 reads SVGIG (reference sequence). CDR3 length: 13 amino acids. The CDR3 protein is CAWGLAGGEEQYF.

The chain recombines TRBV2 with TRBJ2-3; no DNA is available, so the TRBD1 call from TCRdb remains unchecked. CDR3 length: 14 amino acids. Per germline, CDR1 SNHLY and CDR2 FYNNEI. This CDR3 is CASYGGASTDTQYF. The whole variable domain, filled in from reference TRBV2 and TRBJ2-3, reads EPEVTQTPSHQVTQMGQEVILRCVPISNHLYFYWYRQILGQKVEFLVSFYNNEISEKSEIFDDQFSVERPDGSNFTLKIRSTKLEDSAMYFCASYGGASTDTQYFGPGTRLTVL.

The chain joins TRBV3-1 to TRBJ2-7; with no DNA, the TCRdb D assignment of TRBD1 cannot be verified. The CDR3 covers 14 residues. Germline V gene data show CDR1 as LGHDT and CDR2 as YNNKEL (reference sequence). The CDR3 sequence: CASSQVNRRWEQYF.

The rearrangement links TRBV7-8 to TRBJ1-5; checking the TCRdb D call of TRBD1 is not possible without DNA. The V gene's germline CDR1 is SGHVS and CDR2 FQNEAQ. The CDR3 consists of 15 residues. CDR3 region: CASSGRQGVVQPQHF. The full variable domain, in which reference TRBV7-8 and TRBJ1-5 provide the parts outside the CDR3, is GAGVSQSPRYKVAKRGQDVALRCDPISGHVSLFWYQQALGQGPEFLTYFQNEAQLDKSGLPSDRFFAERPEGSVSTLKIQRTQQEDSAVYLCASSGRQGVVQPQHFGDGTRLSIL.

The chain's CDR3 is CSASKGTSYNEQFF. This sequence joins TRBV20-1 and TRBJ2-1. The CDR3 contains 14 residues. Germline CDR1 is DFQATT and CDR2 is SNEGSKA (reference sequence).

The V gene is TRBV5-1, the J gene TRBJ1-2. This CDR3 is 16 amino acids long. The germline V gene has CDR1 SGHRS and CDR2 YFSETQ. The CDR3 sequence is CASSLAKGGEFYGYTF.